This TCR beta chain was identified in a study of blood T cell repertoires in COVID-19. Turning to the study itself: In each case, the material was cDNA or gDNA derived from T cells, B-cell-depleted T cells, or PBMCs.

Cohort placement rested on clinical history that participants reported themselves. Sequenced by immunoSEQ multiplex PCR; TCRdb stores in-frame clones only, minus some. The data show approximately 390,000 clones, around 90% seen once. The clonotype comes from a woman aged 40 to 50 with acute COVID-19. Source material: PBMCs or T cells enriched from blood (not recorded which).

In nucleotides, the CDR3 is TGTGCCAGCAGCCACAGGGGAGGGACAGATACGCAGTATTTT. Translating it yields CASSHRGGTDTQYF. This chain links TRBV3-1 (or the pseudogene TRBV3-2) with TRBJ2-3, with D possibly TRBD2 on 7 matching bases. This CDR3 has 14 residues. The ends were cut back, 3 bases at V and 3 bases at J, with 10 bases in the middle. Germline CDR1 LGHDT, CDR2 YNNKEL (reference sequence).